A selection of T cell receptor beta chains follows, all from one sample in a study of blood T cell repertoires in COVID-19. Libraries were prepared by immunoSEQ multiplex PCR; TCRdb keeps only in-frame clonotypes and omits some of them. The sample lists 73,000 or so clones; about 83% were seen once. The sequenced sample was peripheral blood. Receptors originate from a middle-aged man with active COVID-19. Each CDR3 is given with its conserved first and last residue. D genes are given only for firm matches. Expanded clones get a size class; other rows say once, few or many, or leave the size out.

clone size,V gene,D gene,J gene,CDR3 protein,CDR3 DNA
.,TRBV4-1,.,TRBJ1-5,CASSHPARSNQPQHF,TGCGCCAGCAGCCACCCTGCCCGGAGCAATCAGCCCCAGCATTTT
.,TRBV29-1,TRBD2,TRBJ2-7,CSALLSGGFAYEQYF,TGCAGCGCCCTACTTAGCGGGGGATTCGCCTACGAGCAGTACTTC
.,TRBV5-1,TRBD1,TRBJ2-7,CASSMNGQGLLEQYF,TGCGCCAGCAGCATGAATGGACAGGGGTTGCTCGAGCAGTACTTC
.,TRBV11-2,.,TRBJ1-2,CASSPVPGMLYGYTF,TGTGCCAGCAGCCCAGTACCAGGGATGCTGTATGGCTACACCTTC
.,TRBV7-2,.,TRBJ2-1,CASTRGPGGVYEQFF,TGTGCCAGCACCCGGGGGCCAGGGGGAGTCTATGAGCAGTTCTTC
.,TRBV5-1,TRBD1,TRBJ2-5,CASRPGQGIETQYF,TGCGCCAGCAGGCCGGGACAGGGGATTGAGACCCAGTACTTC
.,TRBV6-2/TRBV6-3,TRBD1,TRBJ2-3,CASSYGGQGSPDTQYF,TGTGCCAGCAGTTATGGGGGACAGGGGTCCCCAGATACGCAGTATTTT
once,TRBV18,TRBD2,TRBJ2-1,CASSPSGRNGNEQFF,TGTGCCAGCTCACCTAGCGGGAGAAACGGAAATGAGCAGTTCTTC
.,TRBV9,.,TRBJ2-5,CASSVEGFATQYF,TGTGCCAGCAGCGTAGAGGGGTTTGCGACCCAGTACTTC
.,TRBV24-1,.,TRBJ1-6,CATSPEGGGGNSPLHF,TGTGCCACCAGCCCCGAGGGTGGGGGCGGGAATTCACCCCTCCACTTT
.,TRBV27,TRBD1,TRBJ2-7,CASSIRSGTGKYEQYF,TGTGCCAGCAGTATACGCTCCGGGACAGGGAAATACGAGCAGTACTTC
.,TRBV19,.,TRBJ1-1,CASSMQAYEAFF,TGTGCCAGTAGTATGCAGGCATATGAAGCTTTCTTT
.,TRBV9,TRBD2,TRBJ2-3,CASSVGGSGRSDTQYF,TGTGCCAGCAGCGTAGGGGGTAGCGGGAGATCAGATACGCAGTATTTT
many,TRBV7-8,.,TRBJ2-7,CASSMTNYEQYF,TGTGCCAGCAGCATGACAAACTACGAGCAGTACTTC
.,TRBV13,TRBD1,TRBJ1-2,CASSEVQQGINGYTF,TGTGCCAGCAGCGAGGTCCAACAGGGGATCAATGGCTACACCTTC
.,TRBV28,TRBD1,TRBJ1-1,CATMTGHTEAFF,TGTGCCACAATGACAGGGCACACTGAAGCTTTCTTT
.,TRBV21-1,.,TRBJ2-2,CASWFELAGGQITGELFF,TGTGCCAGCTGGTTTGAACTAGCGGGGGGACAAATCACCGGGGAGCTGTTTTTT
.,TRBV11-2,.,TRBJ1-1,CASSARQANTEAFF,TGTGCCAGCAGCGCCCGACAGGCGAACACTGAAGCTTTCTTT
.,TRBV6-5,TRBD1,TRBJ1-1,CASTPGGFAEAFF,TGTGCCAGCACCCCAGGGGGGTTCGCTGAAGCTTTCTTT
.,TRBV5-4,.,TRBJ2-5,CASSARLGTQETQYF,TGTGCCAGCAGCGCTAGGCTGGGGACTCAAGAGACCCAGTACTTC
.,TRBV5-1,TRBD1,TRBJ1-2,CASSRGQGVYGYTF,TGCGCCAGCAGCCGGGGACAGGGGGTCTATGGCTACACCTTC
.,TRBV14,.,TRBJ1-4,CASSQNLREKLFF,TGTGCCAGCAGCCAAAATCTTCGGGAAAAACTGTTTTTT
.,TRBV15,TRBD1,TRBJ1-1,CATSRQGASMNTEAFF,TGTGCCACCAGCAGACAGGGGGCTAGCATGAACACTGAAGCTTTCTTT
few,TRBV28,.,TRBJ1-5,CASSYPGGAQPQHF,TGTGCCAGCAGTTACCCCGGGGGTGCTCAGCCCCAGCATTTT
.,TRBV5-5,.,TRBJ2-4,CASSLGLAKIQAKNIQYF,TGTGCCAGCAGCTTGGGGCTAGCCAAGATCCAAGCCAAAAACATTCAGTACTTC
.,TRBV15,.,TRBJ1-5,CATSRGLGGPYSNQPQHF,TGTGCCACCAGCAGAGGTCTGGGGGGGCCCTATAGCAATCAGCCCCAGCATTTT
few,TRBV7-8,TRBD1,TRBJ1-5,CASSLTDRDQPQHF,TGTGCCAGCAGCTTAACGGACAGGGATCAGCCCCAGCATTTT
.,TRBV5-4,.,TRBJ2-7,CASSPGGGRTYEQYF,TGTGCCAGCAGCCCCGGAGGCGGTCGGACTTACGAGCAGTACTTC
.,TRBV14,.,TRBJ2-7,CASSQGDTYEQYF,TGTGCCAGCAGCCAGGGAGATACCTACGAGCAGTACTTC
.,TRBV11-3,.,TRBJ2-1,CASSLGPGEYNEQFF,TGTGCCAGCAGCTTAGGGCCGGGAGAGTACAATGAGCAGTTCTTC
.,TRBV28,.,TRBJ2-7,CASRKTGSSYEQYF,TGTGCCAGCAGGAAGACAGGATCCTCCTACGAGCAGTACTTC
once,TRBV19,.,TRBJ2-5,CASNQEGGETQYF,TGTGCCAGTAATCAAGAGGGGGGGGAGACCCAGTACTTC
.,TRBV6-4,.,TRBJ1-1,CASRDTGDTEAFF,TGTGCCAGCAGGGATACGGGGGACACTGAAGCTTTCTTT
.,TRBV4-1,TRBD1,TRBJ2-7,CASSPGTGEGLYF,TGCGCCAGCAGCCCCGGGACAGGGGAGGGTCTGTACTTC
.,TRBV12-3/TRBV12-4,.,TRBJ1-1,CASSLAGGTEAFF,TGTGCCAGCAGTTTAGCAGGGGGCACTGAAGCTTTCTTT
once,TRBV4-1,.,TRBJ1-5,CASSQVRILVSNQPQHF,TGCGCCAGCAGCCAAGTCAGGATCCTCGTCAGCAATCAGCCCCAGCATTTT
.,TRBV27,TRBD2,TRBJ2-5,CASSLWGLAGEETQYF,TGTGCCAGCAGTTTATGGGGTTTAGCGGGGGAAGAGACCCAGTACTTC
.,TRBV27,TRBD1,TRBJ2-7,CASSTRQGTYEQYF,TGTGCCAGCAGTACTAGACAGGGAACCTACGAGCAGTACTTC
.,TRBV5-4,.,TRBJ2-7,CASSFYGEDEQYF,TGTGCCAGCAGCTTTTACGGTGAAGACGAGCAGTACTTC
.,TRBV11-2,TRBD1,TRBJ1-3,CASSLARTGGNTIYF,TGTGCCAGCAGCTTAGCGCGGACAGGGGGAAACACCATATATTTT
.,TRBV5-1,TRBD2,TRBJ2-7,CASSRGLGTYEQYF,TGCGCCAGCAGCCGGGGACTAGGGACCTACGAGCAGTACTTC
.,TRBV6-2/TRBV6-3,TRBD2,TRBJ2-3,CASSYSTSSGGSTDTQYF,TGTGCCAGCAGTTACTCGACGTCTAGCGGGGGGAGCACAGATACGCAGTATTTT
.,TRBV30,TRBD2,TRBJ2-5,CAWSGERASGTETQYF,TGTGCCTGGAGTGGGGAACGGGCTAGCGGGACAGAGACCCAGTACTTC
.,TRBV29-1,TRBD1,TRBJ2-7,CSVRTGGQGYEQYF,TGCAGCGTTCGAACTGGGGGACAGGGTTACGAGCAGTACTTC
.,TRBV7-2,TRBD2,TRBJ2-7,CASSLGSPSGGYEQYF,TGTGCCAGCAGCTTAGGGTCGCCCAGCGGGGGTTACGAGCAGTACTTC
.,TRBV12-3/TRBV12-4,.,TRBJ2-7,CASSQGYEQYF,TGTGCCAGCAGCCAGGGCTACGAGCAGTACTTC
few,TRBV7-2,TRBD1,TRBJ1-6,CASSLALNRQGNSPLHF,TGTGCCAGCAGCCTCGCCCTGAATCGACAGGGTAATTCACCCCTCCACTTT
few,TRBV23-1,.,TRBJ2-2,CASSQSCVNTGELFF,TGCGCCAGCAGTCAATCGTGCGTAAACACCGGGGAGCTGTTTTTT